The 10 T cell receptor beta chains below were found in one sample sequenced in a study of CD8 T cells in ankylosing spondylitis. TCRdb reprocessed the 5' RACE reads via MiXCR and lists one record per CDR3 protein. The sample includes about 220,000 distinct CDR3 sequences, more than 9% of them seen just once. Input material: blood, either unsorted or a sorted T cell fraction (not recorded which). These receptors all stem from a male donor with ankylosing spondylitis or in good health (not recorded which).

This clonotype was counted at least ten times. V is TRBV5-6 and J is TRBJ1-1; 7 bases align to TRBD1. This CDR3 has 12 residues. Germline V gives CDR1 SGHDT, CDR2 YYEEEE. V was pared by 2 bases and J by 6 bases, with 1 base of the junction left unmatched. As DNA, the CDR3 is TGTGCCAGCAGCTTACAGGGGTCTGAAGCTTTCTTT. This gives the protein CASSLQGSEAFF.

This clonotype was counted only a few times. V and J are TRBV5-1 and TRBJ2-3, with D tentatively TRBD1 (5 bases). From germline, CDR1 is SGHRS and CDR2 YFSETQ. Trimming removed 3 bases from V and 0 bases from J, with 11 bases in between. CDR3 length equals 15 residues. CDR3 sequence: CASSSLDTSTDTQYF. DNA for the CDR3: TGCGCCAGCAGCTCACTGGACACCAGCACAGATACGCAGTATTTT. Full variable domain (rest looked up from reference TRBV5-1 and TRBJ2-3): KAGVTQTPRYLIKTRGQQVTLSCSPISGHRSVSWYQQTPGQGLQFLFEYFSETQRNKGNFPGRFSGRQFSNSRSEMNVSTLELGDSALYLCASSSLDTSTDTQYFGPGTRLTVL.

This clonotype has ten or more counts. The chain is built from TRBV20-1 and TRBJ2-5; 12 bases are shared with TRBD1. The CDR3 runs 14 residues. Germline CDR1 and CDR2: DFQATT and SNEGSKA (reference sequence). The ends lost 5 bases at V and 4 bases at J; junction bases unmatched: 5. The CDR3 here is CSAEPGQGAETQYF. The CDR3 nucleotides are TGCAGTGCTGAACCGGGACAGGGGGCAGAGACCCAGTACTTC.

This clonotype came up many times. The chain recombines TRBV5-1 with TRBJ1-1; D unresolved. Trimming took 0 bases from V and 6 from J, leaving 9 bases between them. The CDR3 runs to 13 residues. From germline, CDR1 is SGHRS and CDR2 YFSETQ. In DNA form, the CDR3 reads TGCGCCAGCAGCTTGGAAGGGTGGTCTGAAGCTTTCTTT. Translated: CASSLEGWSEAFF.

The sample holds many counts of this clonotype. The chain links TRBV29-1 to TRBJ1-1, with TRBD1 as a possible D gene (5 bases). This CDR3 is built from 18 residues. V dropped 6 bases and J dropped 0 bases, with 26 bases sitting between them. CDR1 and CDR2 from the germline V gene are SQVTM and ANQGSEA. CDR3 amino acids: CSVVLRDGVNLMNTEAFF. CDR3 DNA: TGCAGCGTCGTCCTCCGGGACGGAGTCAACCTGATGAACACTGAAGCTTTCTTT.

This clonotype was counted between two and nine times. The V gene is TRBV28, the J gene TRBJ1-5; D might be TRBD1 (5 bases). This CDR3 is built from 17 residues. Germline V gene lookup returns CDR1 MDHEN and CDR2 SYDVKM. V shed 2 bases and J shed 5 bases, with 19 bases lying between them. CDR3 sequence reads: CASSLGFGRVGDQPQHF. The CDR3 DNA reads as TGTGCCAGCAGTTTAGGTTTCGGCAGGGTCGGGGATCAGCCCCAGCATTTT.

DNA of the CDR3: TGTGCCAGCAGAAGATGTCGAGGCGGCTACCCCTTC. Translating it yields CASRRCRGGYPF. The V and J genes are TRBV21-1 and TRBJ1-2. TRBV21-1 is classified as a pseudogene. The length of the CDR3 is 12 residues.

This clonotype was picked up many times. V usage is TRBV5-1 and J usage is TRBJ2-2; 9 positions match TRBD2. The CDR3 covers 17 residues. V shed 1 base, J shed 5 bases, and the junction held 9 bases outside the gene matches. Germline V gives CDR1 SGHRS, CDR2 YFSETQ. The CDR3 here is CASSLRASGALTGELFF. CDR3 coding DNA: TGCGCCAGCAGCTTGAGGGCTAGCGGGGCCCTTACCGGGGAGCTGTTTTTT.

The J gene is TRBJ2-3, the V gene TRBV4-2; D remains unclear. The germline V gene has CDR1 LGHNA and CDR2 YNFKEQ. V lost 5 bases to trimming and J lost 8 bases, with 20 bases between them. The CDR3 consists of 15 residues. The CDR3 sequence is CASSNPEVLLGTQYF. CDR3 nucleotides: TGTGCCAGCAGCAACCCCGAGGTCCTCCTAGGTACGCAGTATTTT.

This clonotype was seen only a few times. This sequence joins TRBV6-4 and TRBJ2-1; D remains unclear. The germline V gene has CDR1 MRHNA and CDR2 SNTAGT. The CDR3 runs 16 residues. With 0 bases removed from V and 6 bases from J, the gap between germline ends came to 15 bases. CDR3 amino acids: CASSDSWQATGNEQFF. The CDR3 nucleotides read TGTGCCAGCAGTGACTCGTGGCAGGCAACCGGCAATGAGCAGTTCTTC.